Listed here are 3 T cell receptor beta chains from one sample, sequenced in a study of cytomegalovirus exposure and HLA in healthy donors. The primer mix had 60 Vbeta and 13 Jbeta primers. Clones were sequenced by immunoSEQ multiplex PCR, and TCRdb holds only the in-frame ones, with some missing. The table has over 200,000 clones, approximately 90% seen once. The sequencing sample was made of PBMCs. These receptors were collected from a young woman in good health and CMV-seronegative.

V gene TRBV5-1 combines with J gene TRBJ2-1, with 7 positions matching TRBD2. Trimming at V came to 1 base and at J to 9 bases, leaving 10 bases not matched to a gene. CDR1 is SGHRS and CDR2 is YFSETQ in the germline V gene. The CDR3 loop spans 15 amino acids. CDR3 in amino acids: CASSLRPTSQGEQFF. In DNA, the CDR3 is TGCGCCAGCAGCTTGCGCCCGACTAGCCAAGGTGAGCAGTTCTTC.

The gene calls are TRBV29-1 and TRBJ1-4, with unresolved D. This CDR3 region has 10 residues. Germline assignment: CDR1 SQVTM and CDR2 ANQGSEA. V was trimmed by 4 bases and J by 8 bases, leaving 5 bases between them. The CDR3 sequence is CSVGGEKLFF. The CDR3 nucleotides read TGCAGCGTTGGAGGGGAAAAACTGTTTTTT.

This sequence joins TRBV18 and TRBJ1-2; 7 bases align to TRBD1. There are 13 residues in the CDR3. V lost 4 bases and J lost 5; bases outside the gene matches: 4. CDR1 and CDR2 from the germline V gene are KGHSH and LQKENI. This CDR3 reads CASSQDRKYGYTF. DNA for the CDR3: TGTGCCAGCTCACAGGACAGGAAATATGGCTACACCTTC.